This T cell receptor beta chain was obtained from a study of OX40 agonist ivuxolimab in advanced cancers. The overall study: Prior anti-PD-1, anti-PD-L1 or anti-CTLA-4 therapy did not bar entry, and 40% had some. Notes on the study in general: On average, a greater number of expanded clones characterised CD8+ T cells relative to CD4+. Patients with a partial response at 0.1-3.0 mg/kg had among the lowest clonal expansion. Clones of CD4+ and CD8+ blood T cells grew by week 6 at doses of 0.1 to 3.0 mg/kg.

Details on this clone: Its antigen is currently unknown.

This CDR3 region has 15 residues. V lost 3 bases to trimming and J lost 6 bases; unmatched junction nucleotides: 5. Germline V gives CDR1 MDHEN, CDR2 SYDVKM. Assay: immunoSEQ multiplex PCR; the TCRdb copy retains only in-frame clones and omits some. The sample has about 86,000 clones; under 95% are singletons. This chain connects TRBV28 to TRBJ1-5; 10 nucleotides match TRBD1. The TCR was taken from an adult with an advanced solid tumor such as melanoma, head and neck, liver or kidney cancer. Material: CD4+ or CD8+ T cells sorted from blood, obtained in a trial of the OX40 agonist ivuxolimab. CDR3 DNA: TGTGCCAGCAGTTTTGACAGGGGGCCTTTTCAGCCCCAGCATTTT. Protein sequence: CASSFDRGPFQPQHF.